This T cell receptor beta chain was identified in a study of T-cell memory formation after mild COVID-19. In the study overall: There were largely donor-specific TCR clusters. Findings and caveats of the study: Chiefly within CM and EM were the contracting CD4+ clones; CD8+ ones were within EMRA. The second-wave clones peaking on day 37 were not confirmed as SARS-CoV-2-specific.

From germline, CDR1 is SGHRS and CDR2 YFSETQ. The CDR3 is 16 amino acids. Unmatched junction bases numbered 3, after V lost 0 bases and J lost 5 bases. The table lists this clonotype with a few counts. Its antigen is unidentified. After 5'RACE with constant-segment primers, TCR alpha and TCR beta cDNA libraries carrying sample barcodes and UMIs were obtained. From the 5' RACE reads, TCRdb called clonotypes with MiXCR, one entry per CDR3 protein. The profile shows hundreds of thousands of distinct CDR3 sequences, roughly 25% of them singletons. This receptor was obtained from an adult woman who had mild COVID-19 (a few samples of this study predate the infection). Cell type and time point are not known. The specimen sequenced was PBMCs or a T cell subset sorted from them (not recorded which). The chain carries TRBV5-1 and TRBJ2-1; 12 bases align to TRBD2. CDR3 amino acids: CASSLAGLAGNNEQFF. The CDR3 DNA reads as TGCGCCAGCAGCTTGGCCGGACTAGCGGGGAACAATGAGCAGTTCTTC.